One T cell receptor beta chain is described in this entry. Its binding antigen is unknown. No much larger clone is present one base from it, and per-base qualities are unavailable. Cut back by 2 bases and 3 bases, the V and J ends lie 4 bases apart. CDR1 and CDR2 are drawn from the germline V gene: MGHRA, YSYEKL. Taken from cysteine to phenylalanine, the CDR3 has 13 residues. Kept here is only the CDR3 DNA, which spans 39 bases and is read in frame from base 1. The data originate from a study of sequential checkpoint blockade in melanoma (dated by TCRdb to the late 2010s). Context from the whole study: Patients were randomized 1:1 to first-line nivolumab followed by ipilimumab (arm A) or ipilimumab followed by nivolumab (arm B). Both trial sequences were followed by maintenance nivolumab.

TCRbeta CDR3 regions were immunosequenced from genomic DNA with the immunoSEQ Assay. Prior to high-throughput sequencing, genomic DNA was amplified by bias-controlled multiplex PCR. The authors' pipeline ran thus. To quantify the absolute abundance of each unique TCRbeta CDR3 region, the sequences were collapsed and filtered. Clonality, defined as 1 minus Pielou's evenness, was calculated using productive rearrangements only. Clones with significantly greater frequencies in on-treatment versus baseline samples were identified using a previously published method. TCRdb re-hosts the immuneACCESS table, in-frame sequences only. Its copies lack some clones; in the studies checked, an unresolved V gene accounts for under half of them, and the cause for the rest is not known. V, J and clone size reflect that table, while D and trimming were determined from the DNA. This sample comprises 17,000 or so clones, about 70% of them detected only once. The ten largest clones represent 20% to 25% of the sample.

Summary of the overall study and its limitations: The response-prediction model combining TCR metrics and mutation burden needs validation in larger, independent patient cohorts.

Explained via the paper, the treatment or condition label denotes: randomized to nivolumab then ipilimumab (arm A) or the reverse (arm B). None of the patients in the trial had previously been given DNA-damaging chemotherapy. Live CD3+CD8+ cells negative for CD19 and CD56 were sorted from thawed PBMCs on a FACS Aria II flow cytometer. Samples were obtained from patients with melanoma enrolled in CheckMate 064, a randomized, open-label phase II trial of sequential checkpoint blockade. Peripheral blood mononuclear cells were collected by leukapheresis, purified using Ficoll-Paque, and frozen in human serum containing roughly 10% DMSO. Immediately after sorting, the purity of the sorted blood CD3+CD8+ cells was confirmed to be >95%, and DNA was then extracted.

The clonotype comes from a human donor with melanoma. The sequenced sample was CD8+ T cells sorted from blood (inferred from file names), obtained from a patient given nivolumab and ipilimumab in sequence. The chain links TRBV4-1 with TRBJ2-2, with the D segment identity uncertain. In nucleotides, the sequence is TGCGCCAGCAGCCAACAGTACACCGGGGAGCTGTTTTTT. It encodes CASSQQYTGELFF.